Below, one T cell receptor (beta chain) is given with its context. The CDR3 regions of TCR beta were amplified from RNA transcripts. A first-round RT-PCR of the TCR CDR3 used the HTBI primer set. TCRdb called the multiplex PCR reads again in MiXCR, with one record for every CDR3 protein. The sample shows 490,000 or so distinct CDR3 sequences, 46% of them seen only once. The data stem from a study of T cells in Graves' hyperthyroidism and ophthalmopathy. CDR1 is LNHNV and CDR2 is YYDKDF in the germline V gene (reference sequence). V lost 8 bases and J 0 bases, leaving 14 bases between the germline ends. The CDR3 loop spans 14 amino acids.

The clonotype was recovered from an adult woman with Graves' disease, either hyperthyroidism or ophthalmopathy (not recorded which). The genes are TRBV15 and TRBJ2-7; possible D gene TRBD2, 5 bases. The sequenced material came from peripheral blood or thyroid tissue (not recorded which). The CDR3 nucleotides read TGTGCCACCCGGAGGTCGGGGAGCTCCTACGAGCAGTACTTC. Protein: CATRRSGSSYEQYF.